This T cell receptor (beta chain) emerged from a study of T cells in Graves' hyperthyroidism and ophthalmopathy (dated by TCRdb to between 2017 and 2020). For the wider study: Peripheral blood was sampled at the time of initial diagnosis, prior to any treatment. TCR Vbeta CDR3 sequencing of 130 to 150 peripheral blood samples (approximately 44 ophthalmopathy, 75 hyperthyroidism and some 17 progressor patients) is reported in the paper. An independent validation cohort of 18 to 20 hyperthyroidism patients and 17 patients who later progressed to ophthalmopathy tested prospective prediction of ophthalmopathy. For training and testing, the approximately 92 patients in the discovery cohort were randomly divided in a 7:3 ratio. To identify distinguishing TCR V-J signatures, a discovery cohort of 95 to 100 patients was used, comprising 43 with Graves' ophthalmopathy and 55 to 65 with stable Graves' hyperthyroidism. The study also compared thyroid tissue and blood T-cell repertoires from more than five Graves' hyperthyroidism patients. After sampling, hyperthyroidism patients received methimazole starting at 30 mg daily, and ophthalmopathy patients received high-dose intravenous methylprednisolone. Points the paper makes about the study in general: In cross-validation, a model built on a 13 V-J signature told ophthalmopathy apart from stable hyperthyroidism with approximately 91% sensitivity and about 81% specificity, and in testing the same model reached 80%/75%. Most expanded thyroid clonotypes (frequency above 0.001) were also found in blood, which suggests that blood repertoires may mirror thyroid immune responses. In validation, the model predicted progression to ophthalmopathy a median of around six months before onset, with 70% to 71% sensitivity and about 72% specificity. No statistical method was used to fix the sample size in advance, and group allocation was not hidden from the investigators.

The CDR3, cysteine through phenylalanine, is 15 amino acids long. This entry keeps only the CDR3 DNA: 45 bases, framed from base 1. In the germline V gene, CDR1 corresponds to SGHAT and CDR2 to FQNNGV. V lost 5 bases and J lost 4 bases, and the count of bases not matched to a germline gene is 4. This clonotype was observed many times. The antigen it recognizes is unknown. Base-call qualities are not available, and no considerably larger clone is one nucleotide away. TCR beta CDR3 regions were amplified from RNA transcripts. The TCR CDR3 was subjected to a first round of RT-PCR using the HTBI primer set and the Qiagen OneStep RT-PCR kit. Libraries were constructed in a second round of multiplex PCR, after which size selection and purification were carried out. The libraries were sequenced on an Illumina HiSeq2000 using paired-end 100 bp reads. The original methods were these. SOAPnuke was used to process the raw data, removing reads that contained adapters or uncalled bases, had a mean Phred below 15, or lacked an exact match to the constant primer or identifier. COPE v1.2.5 was used to merge high-quality paired reads, and clonotypes were defined as unique nucleotide sequences. MiTCR v1.1 was used to align clonotypes to the IMGT TRBV, TRBD and TRBJ reference segments. The analysis included only V-J combinations with a frequency above 0.0001, which together covered over 98% of the repertoires. A TCS score was defined as the ratio of F50 (clonal expansion) to E x V (chaos), with BLOSUM62-based TCRdist applied between CDR3 peptides within each V-J. Welch's t-statistics and random forest reduced around 520 V-J features to about 13, which were used in a naive Bayes classifier (R e1071). TCRdb reworked the public reads: Q25 trimming with fastp, MiXCR clone assembly, productive beta chains retained. Every distinct CDR3 protein forms one entry, paired with its most common genes and DNA. The authors' filters were not applied to this entry. Counted in this sample were 530,000 or so distinct CDR3 sequences; approximately 17% of them appeared once. The top ten constitute around 17% of the sample.

Ophthalmopathy patients had moderately to severely active disease, with a Clinical Activity Score of 3 or more, a NOSPECS grade of 4 or more, and a disease duration of less than 3 months. The study excluded patients with uncontrolled infections, other autoimmune diseases, pregnancy or lactation. Diagnoses were established on the basis of clinical symptoms, serum thyroxine and TRAb, thyroid ultrasound, and orbital computed tomography. PBMCs were separated from under 12 ml of fresh peripheral blood using Ficoll-Paque density gradient centrifugation. Total RNA was extracted using Trizol reagent, and RNA quality was assessed on an Agilent 2100 Bioanalyzer.

The TCR originated in a young woman with Graves' ophthalmopathy. Material: blood. Here the chain combines TRBV11-2 and TRBJ2-1; 11 bases in between match TRBD2. The CDR3 has the sequence CASSHLAGGYNEQFF. The sequenced DNA: TGTGCCAGCAGCCACCTAGCGGGGGGATACAATGAGCAGTTCTTC.